This TCR beta chain was recovered during a study of blood T cell repertoires in COVID-19. At the level of the study: The cDNA or gDNA used as material had been derived from T cells, B-cell-depleted T cells, or PBMCs.

Data came from immunoSEQ multiplex PCR; TCRdb stores just in-frame clones and leaves some out. The sample holds about 230,000 clones, 80% to 85% seen once. The CDR3 is 15 amino acids. CDR1 and CDR2 (germline): SGHNT, YYREEE (reference sequence). The V and J ends lost 4 bases and 2 bases respectively, with 15 bases between them. This clonotype was obtained from a middle-aged man with acute or convalescent COVID-19. The chain employs TRBV5-4 and TRBJ1-2; TRBD1 might be the D (6 bases). The sample taken for sequencing was peripheral blood. The CDR3 sequence is CASSEGPTGNYGYTF. The CDR3 nucleotides are TGTGCCAGCAGCGAGGGTCCTACAGGGAACTATGGCTACACCTTC.